This passage covers 2 T cell receptor beta chains from one sample sequenced in a study of CD8+CD57+ T cells in acquired aplastic anemia. Using genomic DNA as the template, TCR beta VDJ and CDR3 profiling was carried out. TCRdb fed the reads into MiXCR, producing one record per CDR3 protein. The sample holds approximately 200,000 distinct CDR3 sequences, approximately 50% seen once. The sample was sorted CD4+, CD8+, or CD8+CD57+ T cells (not recorded which) from PBMCs. These receptor sequences come from a human donor in good health, serving as a control.

In this sample, this clonotype turned up a few times. The chain has TRBV4-1 and TRBJ2-7; D gene unclear. CDR1 and CDR2 from the germline V gene are MGHRA and YSYEKL. Trimming stripped 4 bases from V and 2 bases from J, with 9 bases between. This CDR3 comprises 13 residues. This CDR3 reads CASSLVAAYEQYF. The CDR3 region has the DNA TGCGCCAGCAGCCTTGTGGCGGCCTACGAGCAGTACTTC.

This clonotype was counted ten times or more. The J gene is TRBJ1-2, the V gene TRBV24-1; a weak D match, TRBD1 (6 bases). The germline V gene encodes CDR1 KGHDR and CDR2 SFDVKD. CDR3 length: 13 residues. V was pared by 5 bases and J by 4 bases, with 10 bases between. The CDR3 reads CATSVGAAYGYTF. The CDR3 bases are TGTGCCACCAGTGTGGGGGCTGCCTATGGCTACACCTTC.